The next 29 T cell receptor beta chains were all read from a single sample in a study of T-cell reconstitution after alpha-beta-depleted transplantation in children. The authors prepared the TCRbeta library with unique molecular identifiers. TCRdb passed the PCR reads through MiXCR, listing each CDR3 protein once. The sample has around 670,000 distinct CDR3 sequences; less than 15% are singletons. The source material was PBMCs, sampled before TCRalphabeta/CD19-depleted stem cell transplant. The receptors originated from a girl between 2 and 10 years old with congenital amegakaryocytic thrombocytopenia, due to receive a stem cell transplant.

A few counts support this clonotype. One end of the junction varies from germline; a read error may be responsible. The rearrangement links TRBV6-1 to TRBJ2-3; 8 bases match TRBD2. This CDR3 region has 15 residues. Germline assignment: CDR1 MNHNS and CDR2 SASEGT. The CDR3 reads CASGEGAGASDTQYF. CDR3 bases: TGTGCCAGCGGTGAAGGAGCGGGAGCTTCAGATACGCAGTATTTT.

This clonotype was picked up many times. V usage is TRBV2 and J usage is TRBJ2-1, with 9 bases identical to TRBD2. This CDR3 spans 15 amino acids. Germline-derived CDR1 and CDR2 are SNHLY and FYNNEI. Trimming cost V 6 bases and J 1 base; bases outside gene matches: 4. CDR3 in DNA: TGTGCCAGCAGGCGACTAGCGGTATCCTACAATGAGCAGTTCTTC. Amino acid sequence: CASRRLAVSYNEQFF. Filled out from reference TRBV2 and TRBJ2-1, the complete variable domain reads EPEVTQTPSHQVTQMGQEVILRCVPISNHLYFYWYRQILGQKVEFLVSFYNNEISEKSEIFDDQFSVERPDGSNFTLKIRSTKLEDSAMYFCASRRLAVSYNEQFFGPGTRLTVL.

There are a few counts of this clonotype. V and J are TRBV4-1 and TRBJ2-1; no firm D call. Germline V CDR1 and CDR2: MGHRA, YSYEKL. Trimming cost V 2 bases and J 5 bases, with 10 bases left between them. CDR3 size: 14 residues. This CDR3 is CASSQSAQNNEQFF. CDR3 nucleotides: TGCGCCAGCAGCCAATCTGCCCAGAACAATGAGCAGTTCTTC.

This clonotype occurred a few times. This sequence joins TRBV12-3 or TRBV12-4 and TRBJ1-3; D is undetermined. The CDR3 is 14 residues long. V was cut by 3 bases and J by 5 bases, with 11 bases left in between. In nucleotides, the CDR3 is TGTGCCAGCAGTTTGTCTAGGCGGCGAAACACCATATATTTT. Amino acids: CASSLSRRRNTIYF.

This clonotype occurred many times. The chain joins TRBV5-1 to TRBJ2-3, with D possibly matching TRBD2 (6 bases). The CDR3 is 14 amino acids. Germline V CDR1 and CDR2: SGHRS, YFSETQ. Between the trimmed V and J ends, which lost 6 bases and 1 base, there was a span of 12 bases. CDR3 protein: CASNWASGTDTQYF. CDR3 sequence (DNA): TGCGCCAGCAATTGGGCTAGCGGCACAGATACGCAGTATTTT.

At least ten counts were recorded for this clonotype. This chain links TRBV29-1 with TRBJ1-1; no clear D gene. V was shortened by 3 bases and J by 0 bases, with 8 bases between the two germline ends. CDR1 and CDR2 from the germline V gene are SQVTM and ANQGSEA. This CDR3 contains 13 residues. The CDR3 spells CSVERHMNTEAFF. DNA of the CDR3: TGCAGCGTTGAGAGACATATGAACACTGAAGCTTTCTTT.

Ten or more counts support this clonotype. The V and J genes are TRBV5-5 and TRBJ2-1, with 11 bases that match TRBD2. V lost 4 bases to trimming and J lost 7 bases; unmatched junction nucleotides: 7. The CDR3 is 15 amino acids. Germline V CDR1 and CDR2: SGHKS, YYEKEE (reference sequence). The CDR3 DNA is TGTGCCAGCAGCGCCTCCGGGACTAGCGGTAATGAGCAGTTCTTC. It codes for CASSASGTSGNEQFF.

This clonotype occurred a few times. The J gene is TRBJ1-5, the V gene TRBV28; a possible D gene is TRBD1 (5 bases). The germline V gene encodes CDR1 MDHEN and CDR2 SYDVKM. Trimming removed 10 bases at V and 9 bases at J, with 7 bases between. The length of the CDR3 is 9 residues. As DNA, the CDR3 is TGTGCCACAGGGTGGCCCCAGCATTTT. This encodes CATGWPQHF.

The V call is TRBV10-3, the J call TRBJ2-3, with 12 bases aligning to TRBD2. V shed 4 bases and J 6 bases; nucleotides not matched to a gene: 8. The CDR3 contains 16 residues. The germline gives CDR1 ENHRY, CDR2 SYGVKD. Here the CDR3 reads CAISGRLAGVEDTQYF. The CDR3 bases are TGTGCCATCAGTGGAAGACTAGCGGGAGTGGAGGATACGCAGTATTTT.

The CDR3 DNA is TGTGCCAGCAGACTAAGGTCTAGCGGCAGTGGAGATAGTAGCTATGGCTACACCTTC. Its translation: CASRLRSSGSGDSSYGYTF. The chain is built from TRBV11-1 and TRBJ1-2; D ambiguous. The length of the CDR3 is 19 residues. V was clipped by 6 bases and J by 4 bases, with 30 bases between them. Germline V gives CDR1 SGHAT, CDR2 FQDESV (reference sequence). Full variable domain (missing parts from reference TRBV11-1 and TRBJ1-2): EAEVAQSPRYKITEKSQAVAFWCDPISGHATLYWYRQILGQGPELLVQFQDESVVDDSQLPKDRFSAERLKGVDSTLKIQPAELGDSAMYLCASRLRSSGSGDSSYGYTFGSGTRLTVV.

Only a few counts were recorded for this clonotype. This chain uses TRBV5-1 with TRBJ1-1; TRBD1 aligns across 9 bases. The germline V gene has CDR1 SGHRS and CDR2 YFSETQ. The CDR3 is made up of 15 amino acids. V trimming: 1 base; J trimming: 7 bases; junction bases outside the gene matches: 8. CDR3 nucleotide sequence: TGCGCCAGCAGCTTGACGACAGGGGGGGAGGTTGAAGCTTTCTTT. This sequence encodes CASSLTTGGEVEAFF.

The V and J genes are TRBV30 and TRBJ2-1; the D gene is possibly TRBD2 (5 bases). Germline lookup yields CDR1 GTSNPN and CDR2 SVGIG (reference sequence). V lost 2 bases to trimming and J lost 6 bases, with 14 bases between them. This CDR3 region has 14 residues. CDR3: CAWSSGSILNEQFF. CDR3 in DNA: TGTGCCTGGAGTAGCGGCTCTATTCTCAATGAGCAGTTCTTC.

This sequence joins TRBV27 and TRBJ2-7; maybe TRBD1 (5 bases). This CDR3 contains 13 residues. Germline V gene sequence: CDR1 MNHEY, CDR2 SMNVEV (reference sequence). Trimming stripped 3 bases from V and 2 bases from J, with 8 bases between. The CDR3 sequence is CASSFTDTYEQYF. The CDR3 coding sequence is TGTGCCAGCAGTTTTACGGACACCTACGAGCAGTACTTC.

The sample holds a few counts of this clonotype. The chain combines TRBV12-3 or TRBV12-4 with TRBJ2-5; D assignment may be TRBD1 or TRBD2 (5 bases each). Trimming left V 10 bases short and J 5 bases short, with 17 bases between. The CDR3 sequence is 13 residues long. The DNA of the CDR3 is TGTGCCACCGCCGGGGCTAGCAGCGAGACCCAGTACTTC. It is translated as CATAGASSETQYF.

This clonotype turned up a few times. The chain joins TRBV29-1 to TRBJ2-2, with D hard to call. The CDR3 consists of 13 residues. In germline, CDR1 is SQVTM, CDR2 ANQGSEA. V dropped 7 bases and J dropped 3 bases, with 12 bases sitting between them. The CDR3 loop is CSARALYTGELFF. The CDR3, as DNA: TGCAGCGCCCGGGCGCTTTACACCGGGGAGCTGTTTTTT.

This clonotype was picked up a small number of times. The chain couples TRBV5-1 to TRBJ2-3, with 8 positions matching TRBD2. The CDR3 extends over 16 amino acids. CDR1 and CDR2 (germline): SGHRS, YFSETQ. Germline trimming cut 0 bases from V and 2 bases from J; bases unmatched to any gene: 5. The CDR3 region is CASSLVGGRITDTQYF. The DNA of the CDR3 is TGCGCCAGCAGCTTGGTGGGCGGGAGGATCACAGATACGCAGTATTTT.

Comments on this clonotype: The junction shows a germline mismatch at one end, possibly a read error. This rearrangement joins TRBV5-1 to TRBJ2-7; maybe TRBD1 (6 bases). The CDR3 length is 12 residues. Germline lookup yields CDR1 SGHRS and CDR2 YFSETQ. The CDR3 DNA sequence: TGCGCCAGCAGCTCAACAGGGACGGGGCAGCACTTC. This gives the protein CASSSTGTGQHF.

In regard to this clonotype: Sequence at one end of the junction differs from germline and may be a read error. The chain has TRBV3-1 and TRBJ2-1; tentative D call: TRBD2 (5 bases). The CDR3 covers 18 residues. Looked up from germline, CDR1 is LGHDT and CDR2 is YNNKEL (reference sequence). The CDR3 loop reads CTSCLSLLRFSENNEQFF. In nucleotides, the CDR3 is TGTACCAGCTGTTTAAGTCTTTTGCGGTTTAGCGAGAACAATGAGCAGTTCTTC.

This clonotype came up many times. The rearrangement uses TRBV7-8 and TRBJ2-1; weak D call: TRBD1 (6 bases). Per germline, CDR1 SGHVS and CDR2 FQNEAQ. V gave up 5 bases and J gave up 5 bases, with 19 bases separating them. This CDR3 contains 16 residues. The CDR3 loop reads CASSPWDTGSHNEQFF. The CDR3 region has the DNA TGTGCCAGCAGCCCCTGGGATACAGGGTCCCACAATGAGCAGTTCTTC.

This clonotype came up many times. The CDR3 here is CASSERGDPLSYNEQFF. The CDR3 DNA follows: TGTGCCAGCAGTGAAAGGGGAGACCCCCTCTCCTACAATGAGCAGTTCTTC. The chain couples TRBV2 to TRBJ2-1, with D possibly called TRBD1 or TRBD2 (5 bases each). V gave up 2 bases and J gave up 0 bases, with 14 bases separating them. CDR3 size: 17 residues. Germline CDR1 and CDR2: SNHLY and FYNNEI.

This clonotype appeared many times. This rearrangement joins TRBV7-9 to TRBJ1-1, with unresolved D. V was trimmed by 4 bases and J by 5 bases, leaving 14 bases between them. Germline lookup yields CDR1 SEHNR and CDR2 FQNEAQ (reference sequence). The length of the CDR3 is 14 residues. For the CDR3, the DNA is TGTGCCAGCAGCTCCCCAACAGAATATACTGAAGCTTTCTTT. Protein: CASSSPTEYTEAFF.

The chain links TRBV20-1 to TRBJ2-7; TRBD2 might be the D (6 bases). The CDR3 runs to 13 residues. CDR1 and CDR2 from the germline V gene are DFQATT and SNEGSKA (reference sequence). Trimming removed 1 base at V and 5 bases at J, with 12 bases between. The CDR3 coding sequence is TGCAGTGCTAGAGGCCGGGAGTACCACGAGCAGTACTTC. This codes for CSARGREYHEQYF.

This clonotype was seen ten or more times. The V gene is TRBV29-1, the J gene TRBJ2-7; D unresolved. V lost 4 bases and J lost 0, with 16 bases in between. Germline CDR1 SQVTM, CDR2 ANQGSEA. This CDR3 is 15 amino acids long. CDR3 sequence reads: CSVARYYPRSYEQYF. The DNA for the CDR3 is TGCAGCGTTGCCAGATACTACCCCCGCTCCTACGAGCAGTACTTC.

This clonotype occurred many times. CDR3 bases: TGCGCCAGCAGTACCGGGACTAACTCCTACAATGAGCAGTTCTTC. Translation gives CASSTGTNSYNEQFF. The gene calls are TRBV10-1 and TRBJ2-1, with TRBD2 matching over 7 bases. Per germline, CDR1 WNHNN and CDR2 SYGVQD (reference sequence). Trimming cost V 5 bases and J 0 bases; bases outside gene matches: 4. The CDR3 loop spans 15 amino acids.

The V and J genes are TRBV24-1 and TRBJ2-2; possibly TRBD2 for D (5 bases). V lost 0 bases to trimming and J lost 5 bases, with 9 bases between them. The CDR3 runs to 15 residues. Germline CDR1 KGHDR, CDR2 SFDVKD. The CDR3 coding sequence is TGTGCCACCAGTGATTTGAAGCGCGGGACCGGGGAGCTGTTTTTT. Its translation is CATSDLKRGTGELFF.

In this sample, this clonotype turned up many times. The J gene is TRBJ2-1, the V gene TRBV9, with D perhaps matching TRBD1 or TRBD2 (5 bases each). The CDR3 is made up of 15 amino acids. The V end was cut by 4 bases, the J end by 6 bases, with 17 bases between. CDR1 is SGDLS, CDR2 YYNGEE, per germline. CDR3 amino acids: CASSPGADIRNEQFF. The CDR3 DNA reads as TGTGCCAGCAGCCCTGGAGCGGACATCCGCAATGAGCAGTTCTTC.

This clonotype was seen ten or more times. The chain uses TRBV5-1 and TRBJ1-2; weak D call: TRBD1 (5 bases). The V and J ends lost 7 bases and 2 bases respectively, with 12 bases between them. The CDR3 contains 13 residues. Germline V lookup: CDR1 SGHRS, CDR2 YFSETQ. The CDR3 bases are TGCGCCAGCGGCCTCGGGGGAAACTATGGCTACACCTTC. This codes for CASGLGGNYGYTF.

A few counts support this clonotype. The CDR3 DNA sequence: TGTGCCAGCTCACCTAAAGTCATAGCGGAGATTAAAGAGACCCAGTACTTC. Translation: CASSPKVIAEIKETQYF. The rearrangement uses TRBV18 and TRBJ2-5, with D perhaps TRBD2 (6 bases). This CDR3 comprises 17 residues. V was trimmed by 3 bases and J by 3 bases, leaving 20 bases between them. The germline V gene has CDR1 KGHSH and CDR2 LQKENI.

This clonotype appeared a few times. CDR3 sequence (DNA): TGTGCCAGCAACACTCAGACAGGGAGAGAGACCCAGTACTTC. Protein product: CASNTQTGRETQYF. The genes are TRBV7-6 and TRBJ2-5; 7 nucleotides match TRBD1. Germline CDR1 reads SGHVS; CDR2 reads FNYEAQ. V lost 7 bases, J lost 4 bases, and 9 bases stayed unmatched. The CDR3 is 14 residues long.